This TCR beta chain was sequenced for a study of blood T cells in healthy people across ages. Through a sample-barcoded 5' primer and a J-beta primer mix, a second PCR was run for roughly 6 to 12 cycles. From the 5' RACE reads, TCRdb called clonotypes with MiXCR, one entry per CDR3 protein. The table has around 1,700,000 distinct CDR3 sequences, roughly 27% seen once. This clonotype was detected ten times or more. CDR1 is DFQATT and CDR2 is SNEGSKA in the germline V gene (reference sequence). Deletions cut 3 bases from V and 4 bases from J, with 13 bases between. The CDR3 spans 13 residues. V and J are TRBV20-1 and TRBJ2-7; D is possibly TRBD2 (5 bases). The sample consisted of blood. This sequence was found in a woman in her twenties or thirties in good health. The CDR3 sequence is CSASTNGEYEQYF. The CDR3 DNA follows: TGCAGTGCTAGCACTAACGGGGAATACGAGCAGTACTTC.